This T cell receptor beta chain was obtained from a study of T cells in Graves' hyperthyroidism and ophthalmopathy. Researchers took RNA transcripts and amplified the TCR beta CDR3 regions from them. Initially, a first-round RT-PCR of the TCR CDR3 employed the HTBI primer set. TCRdb re-called the multiplex PCR reads with MiXCR, one entry per CDR3 protein. The repertoire holds 550,000 to 800,000 distinct CDR3 sequences, 17% seen once, with 15% to 17% in the top ten. The sample comprised blood. This sequence originates from a man aged 50 or older with Graves' hyperthyroidism.

CDR3 sequence reads: CSARDTGTYGYTF. CDR3 bases: TGCAGTGCTAGAGATACAGGGACCTATGGCTACACCTTC. The chain recombines TRBV20-1 with TRBJ1-2; a weak D match, TRBD1 (6 bases). CDR3 length: 13 residues. Germline V lookup: CDR1 DFQATT, CDR2 SNEGSKA (reference sequence). Trimming left V 0 bases short and J 4 bases short, with 9 bases between.